This T cell receptor (beta chain) was profiled in a study of blood T cell repertoires in COVID-19 (dated by TCRdb to about 2020). Turning to the overall study: Samples covering the acute and convalescent phases of COVID-19 were provided by collaborators in the United States, Italy and Spain. The material from the prospective study consisted of cDNA or gDNA derived from T cells, B-cell-depleted T cells, or PBMCs. The dataset comprised deeply sampled blood TCRbeta repertoires from subjects exposed to, actively infected with, or recovered from COVID-19. The repertoires were made available in a free public database intended to serve as a resource for research on the immune response to SARS-CoV-2. The samples were drawn from two sources: the first 160 participants of the ongoing ImmuneRACE study, and over 1,000 subjects contributed by 6 global collaborators. Nearly every sample came with metadata listing a de-identified subject ID, COVID-19 status, age in years and sex. Where available, HLA class I and class II types were taken from metadata supplied by the sample provider and were not determined by assay-based typing.

Participants in the prospective study were aged roughly 18 to 95 years, lived in some 24 United States geographic areas, and enrolled through a virtual design. In the prospective study, participants were assigned to cohorts based on the clinical history participants reported in a screening survey and a study questionnaire. ImmuneRACE Cohort 3 recovered participants were defined by two consecutive negative NP/OP PCR tests, healthcare professional clearance, or symptom resolution. In the prospective study, whole blood, serum and a nasopharyngeal or oropharyngeal swab were collected from each participant by mobile phlebotomists. Prospective study participants could optionally give additional blood draws and questionnaires over an approximately 2-month period. Prospective study blood samples were shipped either frozen or at room temperature before DNA extraction. V is clipped by 3 bases and J by 5 bases, and the sequence between their germline boundaries is 9 bases long. From the cysteine up to the phenylalanine, the CDR3 has a length of 14 residues. Left in the record is the CDR3 DNA by itself, 42 bases read in frame from the first base. The germline V gene specifies SGHRS as CDR1 and YFSETQ as CDR2.

As to this clone: Which antigen it targets is not known. Base quality data are lacking; no much larger clone is found one base away. Other DNA sequences in the sample encode the same CDR3.

The paper's findings and limits, for the study overall: The quantity of clinical and demographic metadata differed by source and by participant and was supplied without curation.

TCRbeta CDR3 regions were amplified from genomic DNA using the immunoSEQ Assay, a bias-controlled multiplex PCR. From the authors' description of their analysis: The number of nucleated cells in each sample was estimated by amplification of reference gene primers within the assay. Sequence reads were collapsed and filtered to measure the absolute abundance of every unique TCRbeta CDR3 rearrangement. For each sample, productive Simpson clonality was calculated by taking the square root of Simpson's diversity index across productive rearrangements. TCRdb re-hosts the immuneACCESS table, in-frame sequences only. Its copies lack some clones; in the studies checked, an unresolved V gene accounts for under half of them, and the cause for the rest is not known. The V and J calls and clone size were taken over from that table, and D and trimming were inferred from the DNA. The sample table shows some 300,000 clones, and about 90% are seen once. The ten largest clones capture roughly 1% of the sample.

The TCR originated in a woman aged 30 to 39 who had recovered from COVID-19. The sequenced sample consisted of PBMCs or T cells enriched from blood (not recorded which). The rearranged segments are TRBV5-1 and TRBJ1-6, with a weak D call of TRBD1 (6 bases match). The CDR3 here reads CASSSGTNNSPLHF. The DNA sequence is given as TGCGCCAGCAGCTCGGGGACAAATAATTCACCCCTCCACTTT.